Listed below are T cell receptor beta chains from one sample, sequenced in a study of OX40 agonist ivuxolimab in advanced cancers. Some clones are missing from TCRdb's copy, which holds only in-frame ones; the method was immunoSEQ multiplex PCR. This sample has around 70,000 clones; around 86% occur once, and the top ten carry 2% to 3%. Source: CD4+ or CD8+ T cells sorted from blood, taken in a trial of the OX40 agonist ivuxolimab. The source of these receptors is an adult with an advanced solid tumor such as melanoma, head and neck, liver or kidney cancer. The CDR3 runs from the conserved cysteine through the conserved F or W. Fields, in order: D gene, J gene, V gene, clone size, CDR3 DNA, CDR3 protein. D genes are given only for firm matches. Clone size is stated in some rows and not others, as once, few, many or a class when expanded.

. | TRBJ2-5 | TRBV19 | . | TGTGCCAGTAGAATGTCGGGGGTTGAGACCCAGTACTTC | CASRMSGVETQYF
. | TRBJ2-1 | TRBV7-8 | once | TGTGCCAGCAGCCGGCCGAACAATGAGCAGTTCTTC | CASSRPNNEQFF
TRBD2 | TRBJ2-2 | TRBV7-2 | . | TGTGCCAGCAGCTTAATCCTAGCGGGAGGGCCGAACACCGGGGAGCTGTTTTTT | CASSLILAGGPNTGELFF
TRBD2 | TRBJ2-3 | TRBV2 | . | TGTGCCAGCAGCGTCGTAATAGCGGGAGTGGATACGCAGTATTTT | CASSVVIAGVDTQYF
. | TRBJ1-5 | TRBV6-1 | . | TGTGCCAGCGTCGGGGGGGCTGGTCCTCAGCCCCAGCATTTT | CASVGGAGPQPQHF
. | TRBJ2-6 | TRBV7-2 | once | TGTGCCAGCAGCTTAGCTAGGGCGGGTGCCAACGTCCTGACTTTC | CASSLARAGANVLTF
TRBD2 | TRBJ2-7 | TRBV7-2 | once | TGTGCCAGCAGCTTAGAGGGGACTAGCGGTTCCTACGAGCAGTACTTC | CASSLEGTSGSYEQYF
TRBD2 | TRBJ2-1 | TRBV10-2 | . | TGCGCCAGCTCCCGGGGGGGGAGACTTAGCTCCTACAATGAGCAGTTCTTC | CASSRGGRLSSYNEQFF
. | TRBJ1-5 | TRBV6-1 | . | TGTGCCAGCATCCCAACGGGTGGCAATCAGCCCCAGCATTTT | CASIPTGGNQPQHF
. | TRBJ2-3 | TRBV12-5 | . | TGTGCTAGTGGTTTGGTACCTCGACAGAGGTACACAGATACGCAGTATTTT | CASGLVPRQRYTDTQYF
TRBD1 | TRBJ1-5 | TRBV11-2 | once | TGTGCCAGCAGCCCAAGGGGGGACAGTAGCAATCAGCCCCAGCATTTT | CASSPRGDSSNQPQHF
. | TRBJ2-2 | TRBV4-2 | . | TGTGCCAGCAGCCAAGAGCCTTCCGACACTGCGAACACCGGGGAGCTGTTTTTT | CASSQEPSDTANTGELFF
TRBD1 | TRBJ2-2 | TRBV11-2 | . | TGTGCCAGCAGCTTCGAAACAGGGGTCCTCGGGGAGCTGTTTTTT | CASSFETGVLGELFF
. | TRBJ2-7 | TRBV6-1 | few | TGTGCCAGCAGTGACCCAGGGGTTAGCTCCTACGAGCAGTACTTC | CASSDPGVSSYEQYF
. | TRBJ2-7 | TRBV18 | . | TGTGCCAGCTCATCCGGACTAGAGCAGTACTTC | CASSSGLEQYF
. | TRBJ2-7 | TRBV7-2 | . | TGTGCCAGCAGCTTATCCCGACAGGTCTCCCAAACGAACTTC | CASSLSRQVSQTNF
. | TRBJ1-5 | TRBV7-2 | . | TGTGCCAGCAGCTTTCTAGGAGGCAATCAGCCCCAGCATTTT | CASSFLGGNQPQHF
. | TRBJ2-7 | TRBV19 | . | TGTGCCAGTAGTATATTTGCAAGCTCCTACGAGCAGTACTTC | CASSIFASSYEQYF
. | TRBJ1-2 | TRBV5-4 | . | TGTGCCAGCAGCTTAGAAGAATCCTATGGCTACACCTTC | CASSLEESYGYTF
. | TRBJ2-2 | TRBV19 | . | TGTGCCAGTCGGGACTCCGGGTCGTTGGACACCGGGGAGCTGTTTTTT | CASRDSGSLDTGELFF
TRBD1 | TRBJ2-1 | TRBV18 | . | TGTGCCAGCACCGACGCCGGGACAGGGGCATACAATGAGCAGTTCTTC | CASTDAGTGAYNEQFF
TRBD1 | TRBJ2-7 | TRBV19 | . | TGTGCCAGTAGAAAACCCGGGACAGGACTCTACGAGCAGTACTTC | CASRKPGTGLYEQYF
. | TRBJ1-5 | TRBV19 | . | TGTGCCAGTAGTTCAGGGAAGAGCAATCAGCCCCAGCATTTT | CASSSGKSNQPQHF
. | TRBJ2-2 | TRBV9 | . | TGTGCCAGCAGCGGGAGACAGGCTGACACCGGGGAGCTGTTTTTT | CASSGRQADTGELFF
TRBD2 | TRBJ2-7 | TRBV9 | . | TGTGCCAGCAGTCCGAGTCAAAAAGCGGGGGGCTACGAGCAGTACTTC | CASSPSQKAGGYEQYF
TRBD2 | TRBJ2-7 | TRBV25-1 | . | TGTGCCAGCAGTCTAGCGGGAGTATACGAGCAGTACTTC | CASSLAGVYEQYF
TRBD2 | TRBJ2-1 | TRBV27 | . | TGTGCCAGCAGACCCGGACTAGCGGGGAACAATGAGCAGTTCTTC | CASRPGLAGNNEQFF
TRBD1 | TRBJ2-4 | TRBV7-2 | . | TGTGCCAGCAGCTACCCGACAGGGGCTGGAAACATTCAGTACTTC | CASSYPTGAGNIQYF
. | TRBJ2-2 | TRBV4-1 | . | TGCGCCAGCAGCCAAGGGACCATCACCGGGGAGCTGTTTTTT | CASSQGTITGELFF
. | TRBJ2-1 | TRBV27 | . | TGTGCCAGCCGGCGGACCCTTGGGGGCCCCCACAATGAGCAGTTCTTC | CASRRTLGGPHNEQFF
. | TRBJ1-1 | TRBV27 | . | TGTGCCAGCAGTCTGGGACGGGCGTCCACTGAAGCTTTCTTT | CASSLGRASTEAFF
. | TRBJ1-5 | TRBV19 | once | TGTGCCAGTAGTGGCGTTGGGGGGTTCGCCCATCAGCCCCAGCATTTT | CASSGVGGFAHQPQHF
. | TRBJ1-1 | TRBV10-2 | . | TGCGCCAGCAGTTCCCGATCCACTGAAGCTTTCTTT | CASSSRSTEAFF
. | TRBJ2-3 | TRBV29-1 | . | TGCAGCGTTGGGGGGGGACAGGGCACAGATACGCAGTATTTT | CSVGGGQGTDTQYF
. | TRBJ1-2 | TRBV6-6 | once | TGTGCCAGCAGGACTCCAGGGTATGGCTACACCTTC | CASRTPGYGYTF
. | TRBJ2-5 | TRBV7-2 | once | TGTGCCAGCAGCACCGCAGGAGTAGAGACCCAGTACTTC | CASSTAGVETQYF
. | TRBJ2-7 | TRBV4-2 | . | TGTGCCAGCAGCCGGGGGACGGACCAAAGTTACGAGCAGTACTTC | CASSRGTDQSYEQYF
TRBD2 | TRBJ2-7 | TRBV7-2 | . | TGTGCCAGCAGCTTCAGCGGCCCAGCGGGAGGCGAGCAGTACTTC | CASSFSGPAGGEQYF
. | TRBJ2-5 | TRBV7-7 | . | TGTGCCAGCAGCTTAGGCGCGGGATTCCGGGAGACCCAGTACTTC | CASSLGAGFRETQYF
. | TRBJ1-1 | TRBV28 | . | TGTGCCAGCGGGGGTTCTGAAGCTTTCTTT | CASGGSEAFF
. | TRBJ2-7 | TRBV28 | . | TGTGCCAGCACCCTCGACAGCTCCTACGAGCAGTACTTC | CASTLDSSYEQYF
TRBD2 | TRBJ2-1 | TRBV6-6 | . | TGTGCCAGCAGTTACGGGGGGGGAGGGCCGAGGAATGAGCAGTTCTTC | CASSYGGGGPRNEQFF
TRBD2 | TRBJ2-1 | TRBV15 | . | TGTGCCACCAGCAATCGGGGGGCCTACAATGAGCAGTTCTTC | CATSNRGAYNEQFF